This entry concerns a single T cell receptor (beta chain). Its antigen specificity is not known. Nothing much larger sits one base from this clone, and base qualities are not available. The data stem from a study of shared clonotypes between healthy human individuals (dated by TCRdb to the early 2020s). Study-wide context: Two women and three men aged 18 to 49 years were included in the cohort. Libraries were prepared and TCR repertoires were sequenced by different laboratories using diverse techniques, in order to increase sequencing depth and limit assay-specific biases. For each donor, CD4 naive and CD4 memory were each given three plates, CD8 naive was given two plates, and CD8 memory was given one plate. The study deeply sequenced blood TCR repertoires of several healthy adults to estimate repertoire size and the extent of clonotype sharing between individuals. Leukapheresis yielded between about 0.85 and 10 billion PBMCs per donor.

Broader findings and caveats from the paper: Even with the large sequencing depth, rarefaction of the sorted-subset datasets indicated that sequencing was incomplete. Sharing across a few donors was observed for roughly 5.4% of naive CD4, 3% to 4% of naive CD8, 2% to 2.5% of memory CD4, and roughly 0.4% of memory CD8 clonotypes. The small number of donors limited the genetic and exposure-history diversity represented. Based on pairwise subsampling, the degree of clonotype sharing among donors was expected to be affected by sequencing depth. Estimated clonotype richness was generally larger for naive than for memory subsets. Higher generation probabilities were observed for clonotypes shared by all four sorted-subset donors than for non-shared clonotypes. Sampling was restricted to blood, and TCR repertoires in tissue are likely to differ from TCR repertoires in blood.

The donors were healthy, HIV-negative adults who had no recently reported acute infections or vaccinations. Every donor was a Caucasian adult living in Nashville, Tennessee, USA. Magnetic negative selection was used to enrich CD4+ T cells, after which naive cells were positively selected on CD45RA and the negative fraction became the memory subset. Blood was collected by leukapheresis, and PBMCs were isolated by Ficoll-Histopaque density gradient centrifugation and then cryopreserved in liquid nitrogen vapor phase. Analytical flow cytometry was used to check the purity and quantity of every magnetically sorted T cell population. Genomic DNA was isolated from each sorted fraction and quantified by UV absorbance on a Nanodrop 2000c. The germline V gene gives CDR1 as MDHEN and CDR2 as SYDVKM. The CDR3 numbers 16 residues from cysteine through phenylalanine. Only CDR3 DNA is held: 48 bases, read in frame from base 1. At the junction V is shortened by 1 base and J by 3 bases, with 12 bases in between.

Using the deep immunoSEQ assay, TCR CDR3 regions were amplified from genomic DNA by multiplex PCR. Extracted genomic DNA from each cell subset was spread evenly across all wells of several immunoSEQ 96-well plates, with each plate serving as a replicate. For sorted subsets, each replicate PCR was loaded with roughly 190 ng genomic DNA, equivalent to about 30,000 T cell genomes. Purified libraries were quantified with a Qubit 3.0 fluorometer, sized on a Bioanalyzer 2100, and re-quantified with the KAPA Library Quantification kit. Every immunoSEQ 96-well plate was sequenced on a dedicated single-read 150-cycle Illumina NextSeq 550 flow cell. In the authors' own workflow: Because the immunoSEQ output included only junctional sequences and no quality scores, the filtering could not be the same as the filtering used for full-length reads. Sequences were annotated with PyIR, a Python wrapper for IgBLAST v1.9, and V/J genes and CDR3 were assigned using IMGT germline references. Any read was removed if the V/J assignment was weak (E-value above 1e-6), the CDR3 was missing, or the read contained stop codons, out-of-frame junctions, or ambiguous translated residues. A V3J clonotype was defined by an identical inferred V gene, J gene, and CDR3 amino acid sequence. Percentage overlap between repertoires was calculated by dividing the number of shared unique clonotypes by the size of the smaller repertoire. Three approaches were used to assess repertoire richness: RTK rarefaction, the Chao1 estimator, and Recon v2.1 estimates of unobserved clonotypes. For all TCRbeta clonotypes obtained by the gDNA method from four donors, generation probabilities were computed with OLGA. TCRdb took this table from immuneACCESS and kept in-frame rearrangements with V and J called. Such tables lack part of the clones; where checked against another copy, unresolved V genes explain under half of the gap, and the rest is unexplained. The D gene and trimming were derived from the DNA, and the V and J assignments and clone size from that table. Within this sample are roughly 1,500,000 clones, with roughly 98% of them counted one time only. The ten largest clones add up to around 0.47% of the sample.

The TCR comes from a man in his thirties or forties in good health. This sequence uses TRBV28 and TRBJ1-4; too little of a D gene remains to name it. Specimen: naive CD4+ T cells sorted from blood. In light of the paper, this sample's cell subset or site label describes: CD45RA+ positively selected. The base sequence is TGTGCCAGCAGTTTATTAAGCAGGTTGGCTAATGAAAAACTGTTTTTT. It encodes CASSLLSRLANEKLFF.